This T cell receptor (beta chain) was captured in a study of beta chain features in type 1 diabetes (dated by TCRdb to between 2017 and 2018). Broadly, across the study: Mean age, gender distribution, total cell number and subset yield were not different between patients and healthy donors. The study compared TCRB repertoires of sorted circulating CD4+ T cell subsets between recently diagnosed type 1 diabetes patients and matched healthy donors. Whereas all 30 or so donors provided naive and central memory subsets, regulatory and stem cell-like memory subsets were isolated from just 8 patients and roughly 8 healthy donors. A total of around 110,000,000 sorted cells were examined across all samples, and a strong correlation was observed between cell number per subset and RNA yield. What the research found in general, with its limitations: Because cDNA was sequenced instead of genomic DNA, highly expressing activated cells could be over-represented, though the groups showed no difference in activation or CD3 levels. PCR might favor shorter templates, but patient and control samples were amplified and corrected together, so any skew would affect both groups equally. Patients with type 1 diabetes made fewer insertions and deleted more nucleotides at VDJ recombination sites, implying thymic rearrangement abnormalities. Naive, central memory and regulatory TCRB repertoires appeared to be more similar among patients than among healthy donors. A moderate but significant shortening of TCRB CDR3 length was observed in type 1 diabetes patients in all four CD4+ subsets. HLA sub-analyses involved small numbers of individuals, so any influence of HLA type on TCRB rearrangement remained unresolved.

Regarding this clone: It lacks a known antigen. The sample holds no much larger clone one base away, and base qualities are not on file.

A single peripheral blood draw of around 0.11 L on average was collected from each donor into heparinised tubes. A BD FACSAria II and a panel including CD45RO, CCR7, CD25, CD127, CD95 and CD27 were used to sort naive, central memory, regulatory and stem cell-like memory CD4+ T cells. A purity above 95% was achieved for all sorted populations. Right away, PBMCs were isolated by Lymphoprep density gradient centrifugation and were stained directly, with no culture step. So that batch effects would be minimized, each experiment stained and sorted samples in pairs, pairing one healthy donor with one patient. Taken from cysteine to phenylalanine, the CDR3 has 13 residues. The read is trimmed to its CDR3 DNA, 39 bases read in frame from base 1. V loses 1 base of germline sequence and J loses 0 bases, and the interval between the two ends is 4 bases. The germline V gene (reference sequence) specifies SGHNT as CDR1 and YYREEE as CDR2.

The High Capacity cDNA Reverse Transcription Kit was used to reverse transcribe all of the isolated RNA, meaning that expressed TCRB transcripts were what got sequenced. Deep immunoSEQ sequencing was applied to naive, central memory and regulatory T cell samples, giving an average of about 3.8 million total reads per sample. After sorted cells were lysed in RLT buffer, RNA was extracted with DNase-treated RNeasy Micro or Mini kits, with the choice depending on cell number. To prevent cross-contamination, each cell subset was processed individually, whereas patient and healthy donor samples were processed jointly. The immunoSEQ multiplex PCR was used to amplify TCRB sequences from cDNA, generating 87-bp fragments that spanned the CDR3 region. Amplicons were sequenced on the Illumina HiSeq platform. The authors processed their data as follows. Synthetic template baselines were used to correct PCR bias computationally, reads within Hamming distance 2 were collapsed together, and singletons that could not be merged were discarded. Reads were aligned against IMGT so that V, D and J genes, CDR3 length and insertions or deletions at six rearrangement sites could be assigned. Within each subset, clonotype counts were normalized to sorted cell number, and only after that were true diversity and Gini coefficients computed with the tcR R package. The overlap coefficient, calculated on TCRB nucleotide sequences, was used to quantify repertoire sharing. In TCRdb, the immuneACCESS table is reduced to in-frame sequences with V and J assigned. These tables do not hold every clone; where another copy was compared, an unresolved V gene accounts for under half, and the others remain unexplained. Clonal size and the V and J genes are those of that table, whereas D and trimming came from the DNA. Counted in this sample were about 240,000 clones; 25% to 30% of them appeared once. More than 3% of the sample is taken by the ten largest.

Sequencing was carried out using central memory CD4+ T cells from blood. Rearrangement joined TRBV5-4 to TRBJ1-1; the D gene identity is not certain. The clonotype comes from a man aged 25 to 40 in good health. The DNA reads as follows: TGTGCCAGCAGCTTGTCGCTGAACACTGAAGCTTTCTTT. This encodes CASSLSLNTEAFF.